This T cell receptor beta chain was retrieved from a study of blood T cells in healthy people across ages. Next came a second PCR, run for about 6 to 12 cycles, which used a sample-barcoded 5' primer along with a J-beta primer mix. TCRdb analysed the 5' RACE reads with MiXCR anew, one entry per CDR3 protein. The table has roughly 1 million distinct CDR3 sequences, 20% to 25% seen once. The CDR3 runs to 15 residues. Germline-derived CDR1 and CDR2 are ENHRY and SYGVKD. J was trimmed by 3 bases and V by 3 bases; bases with no gene match: 7. The same data also went into a second study, on T cells of mothers and their children.

The source material was blood. This TCR was recovered from a girl aged 2 to 10 in good health. This chain uses TRBV10-3 with TRBJ2-7; 8 nucleotides agree with TRBD1. CDR3 amino acids: CAISEDRGDGYEQYF. CDR3 bases: TGTGCCATCAGTGAAGACAGGGGCGATGGCTACGAGCAGTACTTC.